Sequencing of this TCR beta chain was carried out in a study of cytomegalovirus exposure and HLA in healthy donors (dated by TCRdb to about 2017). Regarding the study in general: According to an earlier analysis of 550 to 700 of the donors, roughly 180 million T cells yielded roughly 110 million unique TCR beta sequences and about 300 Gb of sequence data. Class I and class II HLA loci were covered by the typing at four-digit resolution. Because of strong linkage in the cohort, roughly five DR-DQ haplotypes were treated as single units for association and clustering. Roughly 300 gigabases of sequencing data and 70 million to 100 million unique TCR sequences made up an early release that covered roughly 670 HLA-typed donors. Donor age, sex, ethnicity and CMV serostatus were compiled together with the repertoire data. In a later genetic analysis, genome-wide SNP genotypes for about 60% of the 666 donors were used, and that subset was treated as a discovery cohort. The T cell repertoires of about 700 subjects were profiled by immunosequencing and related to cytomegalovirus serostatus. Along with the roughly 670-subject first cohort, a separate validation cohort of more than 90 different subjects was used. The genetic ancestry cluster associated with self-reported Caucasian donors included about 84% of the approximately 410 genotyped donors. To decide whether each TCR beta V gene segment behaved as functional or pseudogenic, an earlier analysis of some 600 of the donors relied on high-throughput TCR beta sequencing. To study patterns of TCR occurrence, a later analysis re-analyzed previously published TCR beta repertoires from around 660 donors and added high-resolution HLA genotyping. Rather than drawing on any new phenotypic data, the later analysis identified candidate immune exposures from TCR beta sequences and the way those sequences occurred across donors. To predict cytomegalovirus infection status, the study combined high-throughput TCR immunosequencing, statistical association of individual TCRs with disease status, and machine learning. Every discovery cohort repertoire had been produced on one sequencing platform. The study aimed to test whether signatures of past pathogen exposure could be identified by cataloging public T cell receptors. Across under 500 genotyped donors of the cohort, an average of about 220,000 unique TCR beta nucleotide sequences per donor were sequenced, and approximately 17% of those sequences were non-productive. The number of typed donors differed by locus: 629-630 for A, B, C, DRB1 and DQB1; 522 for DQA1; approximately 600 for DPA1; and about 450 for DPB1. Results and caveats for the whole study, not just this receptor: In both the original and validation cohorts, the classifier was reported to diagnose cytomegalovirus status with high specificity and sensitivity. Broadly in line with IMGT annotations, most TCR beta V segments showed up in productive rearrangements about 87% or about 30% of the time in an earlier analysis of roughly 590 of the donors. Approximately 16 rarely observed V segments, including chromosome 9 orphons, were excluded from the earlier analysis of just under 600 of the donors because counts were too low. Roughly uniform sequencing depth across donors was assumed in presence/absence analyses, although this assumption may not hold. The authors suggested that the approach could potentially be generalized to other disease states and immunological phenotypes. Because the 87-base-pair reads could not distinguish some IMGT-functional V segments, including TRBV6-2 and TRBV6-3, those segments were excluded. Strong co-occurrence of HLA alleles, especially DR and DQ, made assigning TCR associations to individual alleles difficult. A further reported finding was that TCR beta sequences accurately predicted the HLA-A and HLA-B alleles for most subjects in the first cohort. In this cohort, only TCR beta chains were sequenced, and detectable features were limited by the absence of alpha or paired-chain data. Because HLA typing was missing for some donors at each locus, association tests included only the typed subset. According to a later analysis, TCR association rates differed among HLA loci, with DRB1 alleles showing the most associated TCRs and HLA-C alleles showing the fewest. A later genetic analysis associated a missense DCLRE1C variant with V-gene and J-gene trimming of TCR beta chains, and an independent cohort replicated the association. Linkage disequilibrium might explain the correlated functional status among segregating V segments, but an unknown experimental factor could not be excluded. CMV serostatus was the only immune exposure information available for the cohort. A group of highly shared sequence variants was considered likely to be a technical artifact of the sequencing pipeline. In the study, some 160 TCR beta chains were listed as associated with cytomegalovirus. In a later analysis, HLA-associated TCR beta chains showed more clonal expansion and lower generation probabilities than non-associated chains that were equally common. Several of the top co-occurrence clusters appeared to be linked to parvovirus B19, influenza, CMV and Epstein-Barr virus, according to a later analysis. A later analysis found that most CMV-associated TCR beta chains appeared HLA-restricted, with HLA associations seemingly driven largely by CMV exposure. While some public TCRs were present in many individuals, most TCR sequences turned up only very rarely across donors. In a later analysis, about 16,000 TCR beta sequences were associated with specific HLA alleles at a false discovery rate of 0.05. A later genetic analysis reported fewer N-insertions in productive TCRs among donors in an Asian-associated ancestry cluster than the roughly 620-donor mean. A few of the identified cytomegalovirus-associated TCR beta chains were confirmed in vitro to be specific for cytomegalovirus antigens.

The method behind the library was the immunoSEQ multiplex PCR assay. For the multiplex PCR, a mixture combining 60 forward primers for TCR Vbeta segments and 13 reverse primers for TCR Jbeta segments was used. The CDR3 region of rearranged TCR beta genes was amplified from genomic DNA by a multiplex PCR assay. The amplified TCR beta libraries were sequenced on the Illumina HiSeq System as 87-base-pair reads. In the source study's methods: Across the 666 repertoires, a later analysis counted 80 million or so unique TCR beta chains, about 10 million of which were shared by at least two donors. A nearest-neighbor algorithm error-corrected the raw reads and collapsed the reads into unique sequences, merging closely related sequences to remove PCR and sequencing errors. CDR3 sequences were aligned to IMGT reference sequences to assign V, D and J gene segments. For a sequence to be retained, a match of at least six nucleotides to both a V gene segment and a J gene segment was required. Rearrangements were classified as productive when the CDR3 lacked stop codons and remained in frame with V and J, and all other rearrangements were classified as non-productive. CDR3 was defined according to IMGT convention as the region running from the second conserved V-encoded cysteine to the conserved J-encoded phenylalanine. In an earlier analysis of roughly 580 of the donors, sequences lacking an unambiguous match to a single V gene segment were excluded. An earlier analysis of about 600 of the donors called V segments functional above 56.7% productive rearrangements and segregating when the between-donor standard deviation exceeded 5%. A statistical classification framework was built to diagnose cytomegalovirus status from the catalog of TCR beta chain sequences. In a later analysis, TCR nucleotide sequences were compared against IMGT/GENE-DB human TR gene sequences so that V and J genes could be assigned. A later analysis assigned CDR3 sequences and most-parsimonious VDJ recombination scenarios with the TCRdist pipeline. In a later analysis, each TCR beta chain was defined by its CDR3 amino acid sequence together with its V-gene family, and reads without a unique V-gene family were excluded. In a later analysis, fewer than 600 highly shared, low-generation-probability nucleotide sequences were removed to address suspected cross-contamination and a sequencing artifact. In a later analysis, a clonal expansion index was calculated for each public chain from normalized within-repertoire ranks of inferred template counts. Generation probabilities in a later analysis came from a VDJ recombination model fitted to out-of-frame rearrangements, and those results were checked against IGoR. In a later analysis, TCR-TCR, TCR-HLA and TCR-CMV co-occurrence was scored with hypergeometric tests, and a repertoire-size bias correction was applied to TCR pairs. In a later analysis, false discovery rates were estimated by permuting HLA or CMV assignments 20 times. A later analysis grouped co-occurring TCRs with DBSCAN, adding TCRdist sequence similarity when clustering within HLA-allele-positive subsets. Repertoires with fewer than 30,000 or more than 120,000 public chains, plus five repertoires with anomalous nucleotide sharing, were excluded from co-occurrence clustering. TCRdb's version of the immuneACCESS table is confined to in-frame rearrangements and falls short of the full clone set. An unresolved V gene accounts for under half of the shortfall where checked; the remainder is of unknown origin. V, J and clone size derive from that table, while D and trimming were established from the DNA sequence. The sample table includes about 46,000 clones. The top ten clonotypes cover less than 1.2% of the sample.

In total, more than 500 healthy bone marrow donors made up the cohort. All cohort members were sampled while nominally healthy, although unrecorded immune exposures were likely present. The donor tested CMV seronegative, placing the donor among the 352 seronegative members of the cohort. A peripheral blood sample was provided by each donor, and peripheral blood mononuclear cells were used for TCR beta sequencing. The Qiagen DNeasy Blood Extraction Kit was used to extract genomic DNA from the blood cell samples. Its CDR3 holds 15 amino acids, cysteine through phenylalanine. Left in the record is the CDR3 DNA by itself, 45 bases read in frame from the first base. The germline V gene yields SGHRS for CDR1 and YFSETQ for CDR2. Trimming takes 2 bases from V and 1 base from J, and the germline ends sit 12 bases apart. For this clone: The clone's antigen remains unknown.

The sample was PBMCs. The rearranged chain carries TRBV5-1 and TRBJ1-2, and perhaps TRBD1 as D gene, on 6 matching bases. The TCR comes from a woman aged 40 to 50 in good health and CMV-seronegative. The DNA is TGCGCCAGCAGCTTACAACAGGGTCGTAACTATGGCTACACCTTC. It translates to CASSLQQGRNYGYTF.